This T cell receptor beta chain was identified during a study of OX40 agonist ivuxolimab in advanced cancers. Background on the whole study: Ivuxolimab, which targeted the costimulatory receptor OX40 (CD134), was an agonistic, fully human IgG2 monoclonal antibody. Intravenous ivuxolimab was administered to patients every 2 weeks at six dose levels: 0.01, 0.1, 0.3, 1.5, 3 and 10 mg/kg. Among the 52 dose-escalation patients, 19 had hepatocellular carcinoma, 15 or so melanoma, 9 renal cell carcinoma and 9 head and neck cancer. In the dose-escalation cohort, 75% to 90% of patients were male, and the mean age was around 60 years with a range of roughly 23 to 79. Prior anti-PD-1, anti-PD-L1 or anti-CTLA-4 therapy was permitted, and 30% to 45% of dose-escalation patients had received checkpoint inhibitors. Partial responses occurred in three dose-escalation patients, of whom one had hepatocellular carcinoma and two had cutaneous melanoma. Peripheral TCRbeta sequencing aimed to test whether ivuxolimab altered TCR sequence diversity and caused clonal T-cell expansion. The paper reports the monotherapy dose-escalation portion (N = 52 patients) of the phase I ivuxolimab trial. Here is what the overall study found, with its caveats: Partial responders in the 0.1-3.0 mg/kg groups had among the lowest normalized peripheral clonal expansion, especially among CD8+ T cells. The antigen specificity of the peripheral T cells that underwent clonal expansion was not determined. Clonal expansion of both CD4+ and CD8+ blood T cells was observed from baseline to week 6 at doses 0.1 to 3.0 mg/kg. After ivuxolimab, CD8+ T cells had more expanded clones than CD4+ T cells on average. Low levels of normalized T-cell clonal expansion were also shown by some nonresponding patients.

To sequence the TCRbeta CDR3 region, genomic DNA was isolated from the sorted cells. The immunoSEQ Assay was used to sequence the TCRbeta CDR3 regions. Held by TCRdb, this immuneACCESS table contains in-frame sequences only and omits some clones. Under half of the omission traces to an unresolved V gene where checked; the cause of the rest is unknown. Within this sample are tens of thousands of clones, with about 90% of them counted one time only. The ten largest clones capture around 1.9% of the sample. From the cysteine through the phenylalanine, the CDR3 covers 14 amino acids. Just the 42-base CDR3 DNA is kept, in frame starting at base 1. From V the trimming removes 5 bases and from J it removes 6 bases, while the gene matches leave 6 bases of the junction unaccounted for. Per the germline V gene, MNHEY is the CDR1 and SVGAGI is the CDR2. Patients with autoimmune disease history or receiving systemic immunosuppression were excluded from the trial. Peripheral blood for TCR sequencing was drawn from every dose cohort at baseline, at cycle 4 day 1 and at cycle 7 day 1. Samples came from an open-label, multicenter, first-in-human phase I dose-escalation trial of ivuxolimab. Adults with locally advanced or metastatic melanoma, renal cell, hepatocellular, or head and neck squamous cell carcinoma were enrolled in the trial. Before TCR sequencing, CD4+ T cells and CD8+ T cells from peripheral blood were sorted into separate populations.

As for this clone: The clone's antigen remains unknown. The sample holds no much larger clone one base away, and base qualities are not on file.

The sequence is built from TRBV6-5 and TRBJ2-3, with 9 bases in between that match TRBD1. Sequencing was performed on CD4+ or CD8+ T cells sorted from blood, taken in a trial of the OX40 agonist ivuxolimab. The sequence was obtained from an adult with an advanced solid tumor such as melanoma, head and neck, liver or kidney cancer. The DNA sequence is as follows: TGTGCCAGCAGTCTTAACAGGGGGCGGGATACGCAGTATTTT. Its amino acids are CASSLNRGRDTQYF.